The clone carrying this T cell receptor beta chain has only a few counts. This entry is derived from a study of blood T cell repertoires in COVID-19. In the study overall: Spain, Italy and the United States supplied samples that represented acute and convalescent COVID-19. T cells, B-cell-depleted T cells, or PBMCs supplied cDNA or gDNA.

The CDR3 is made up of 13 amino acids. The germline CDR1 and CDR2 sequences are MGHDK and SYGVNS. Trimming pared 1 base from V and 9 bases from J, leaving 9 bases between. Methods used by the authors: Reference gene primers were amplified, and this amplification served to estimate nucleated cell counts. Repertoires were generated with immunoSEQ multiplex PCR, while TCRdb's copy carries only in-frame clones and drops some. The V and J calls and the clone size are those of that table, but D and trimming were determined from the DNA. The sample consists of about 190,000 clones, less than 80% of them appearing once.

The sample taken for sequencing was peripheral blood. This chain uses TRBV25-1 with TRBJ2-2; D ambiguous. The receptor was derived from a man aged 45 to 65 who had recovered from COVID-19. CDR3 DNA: TGTGCCAGCAGTGAATTTGAGCACCGGGAGCTGTTTTTT. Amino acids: CASSEFEHRELFF.